These 10 T cell receptor beta chains were sequenced from one sample in a study of blood T cell repertoires in COVID-19 (dated by TCRdb to the early 2020s). The library came from the immunoSEQ multiplex PCR assay. This is the immuneACCESS table as TCRdb keeps it, with only in-frame sequences that have V and J called. A part of the clones is gone; compared with another copy, unresolved V genes explain less than half, and the rest is unexplained. The table for this sample lists 30,000 to 40,000 clones; about 92% of them were counted only once. About 0.85% of the sample is held by the ten biggest clonotypes. The sample consisted of peripheral blood. The source of these receptors is a male donor with active COVID-19.

The chain is built from TRBV30 and TRBJ2-7, with D possibly matching TRBD2 (5 bases). The germline gives CDR1 GTSNPN, CDR2 SVGIG (reference sequence). This CDR3 is 15 amino acids long. V lost 3 bases to trimming and J lost 7 bases, with 22 bases between them. This chain's CDR3 is CAWSLSGSGEGEQYF. CDR3 coding DNA: TGTGCCTGGAGCTTGAGCGGCAGTGGGGAAGGAGAGCAGTACTTC. Variable domain in full (rest from reference TRBV30 and TRBJ2-7): SQTIHQWPATLVQPVGSPLSLECTVEGTSNPNLYWYRQAAGRGLQLLFYSVGIGQISSEVPQNLSASRPQDRQFILSSKKLLLSDSGFYLCAWSLSGSGEGEQYFGPGTRLTVT.

The chain recombines TRBV20-1 with TRBJ2-7, with D perhaps TRBD1 (6 bases). Germline assignment: CDR1 DFQATT and CDR2 SNEGSKA (reference sequence). The ends were cut back, 7 bases at V and 2 bases at J, with 9 bases in the middle. CDR3 length equals 11 residues. This CDR3 reads CSVDRAYEQYF. In DNA, the CDR3 is TGCAGTGTGGACAGAGCCTACGAGCAGTACTTC.

Turning to this clone: A read error may produce the germline difference seen at one junction end. The chain couples TRBV19 to TRBJ2-2; 9 bases map to TRBD1. The CDR3 has 18 amino acids. Per germline, CDR1 LNHDA and CDR2 SQIVND (reference sequence). CDR3 amino acids: CASSRGTGSGKDTGELFF. DNA of the CDR3: TGTGCCAGCAGTAGGGGGACAGGGTCGGGGAAGGACACCGGGGAGCTGTTTTTT.

V is TRBV7-9 and J is TRBJ2-1; D uncertain. Trimming shortened V by 3 bases and J by 9 bases, and 9 bases separated the two germline ends. The CDR3 totals 12 residues. CDR1 and CDR2 (germline): SEHNR, FQNEAQ (reference sequence). CDR3 nucleotides: TGTGCCAGCAGCTTCCAGATTCCTGAGCAGTTCTTC. Translated, it gives CASSFQIPEQFF.

The chain has TRBV6-5 and TRBJ1-1; 9 nucleotides align to TRBD1. Looked up from germline, CDR1 is MNHEY and CDR2 is SVGAGI. V shed 3 bases and J 5 bases; nucleotides not matched to a gene: 4. The CDR3 is 14 amino acids. Here the CDR3 DNA reads TGTGCCAGCAGTTATGGGACAGGGAGGACTGAAGCTTTCTTT. Protein sequence: CASSYGTGRTEAFF.

The chain carries TRBV27 and TRBJ2-5, with D maybe TRBD1 (6 bases). V was shortened by 3 bases and J by 1 base, with 9 bases between the two germline ends. The CDR3 is 14 residues long. The germline gives CDR1 MNHEY, CDR2 SMNVEV (reference sequence). CDR3 region: CASSLGAAQETQYF. CDR3 sequence (DNA): TGTGCCAGCAGTTTGGGGGCCGCCCAAGAGACCCAGTACTTC.

This rearrangement joins TRBV28 to TRBJ1-4; TRBD1 matches at 9 bases. CDR3 length: 17 amino acids. The V gene's germline CDR1 is MDHEN and CDR2 SYDVKM. The ends lost 6 bases at V and 4 bases at J; junction bases unmatched: 12. The CDR3 DNA reads as TGTGCCAGCAGCGACAGACAGGGGGTGCTGAATAATGAAAAACTGTTTTTT. Translated: CASSDRQGVLNNEKLFF.

This rearrangement joins TRBV6-5 to TRBJ1-2; D might be TRBD1 (5 bases). Germline V gene lookup returns CDR1 MNHEY and CDR2 SVGAGI. CDR3 length: 15 residues. The V gene lost 10 bases and the J gene lost 4 bases, with 22 bases spanning the gap. The CDR3 nucleotides are TGTGCCACGGGGGGTCGGGCGGGCGTTTTCTATGGCTACACCTTC. This gives the protein CATGGRAGVFYGYTF.

The V and J genes are TRBV2 and TRBJ1-2; maybe TRBD1 (6 bases). The CDR3 is 13 amino acids. Per the germline V gene, CDR1 is SNHLY and CDR2 is FYNNEI. V was shortened by 3 bases and J by 5 bases, with 10 bases between the two germline ends. The CDR3 loop reads CASSDQGGYGYTF. DNA of the CDR3: TGTGCCAGCAGTGACCAAGGGGGATATGGCTACACCTTC.

The V and J genes are TRBV7-8 and TRBJ1-4, with 7 bases fitting TRBD1. From germline, CDR1 is SGHVS and CDR2 FQNEAQ. The CDR3 sequence is 15 residues long. The V segment lost 3 bases and the J segment 2 bases; nucleotides outside the gene matches: 3. The CDR3 DNA is TGTGCCAGCAGCTTCGAACAGGGGACTAATGAAAAACTGTTTTTT. Protein sequence: CASSFEQGTNEKLFF.